What follows are 3 T cell receptor beta chains derived from one specimen sequenced in a study of metastatic and nonmetastatic thyroid tumors. With MiXCR, TCRdb called clones anew from the PCR reads. The table has about 48,000 clones, approximately 20% seen once. All patients were untreated before thyroid surgery. Sequenced sample: blood. The receptors were sampled from a male donor with papillary thyroid cancer or a benign thyroid nodule (not recorded which). Some clones in this sample may be carry-over from other donors' samples.

This clone has ten or more counts. The chain joins TRBV6-1 to TRBJ1-1; D remains ambiguous. V was trimmed by 3 bases and J by 9 bases, leaving 14 bases between them. Germline V CDR1 and CDR2: MNHNS, SASEGT. The CDR3 spans 13 residues. In DNA, the CDR3 is TGTGCCAGCAGTGAGCAACAGAAAACCAAAGCTTTCTTT. Translation gives CASSEQQKTKAFF.

The table lists this clone with many counts. The V gene is TRBV2, the J gene TRBJ2-3; D call uncertain. The germline V gene encodes CDR1 SNHLY and CDR2 FYNNEI. V gave up 6 bases and J gave up 1 base, with 11 bases separating them. This CDR3 region has 14 residues. CDR3 sequence (DNA): TGTGCCAGCAGGAAGAGAGGAGGCACAGATACGCAGTATTTT. Translating it yields CASRKRGGTDTQYF.

Comment on this clone: A much larger clone sits a single nucleotide away, making a read error possible. The V call is TRBV7-9, the J call TRBJ2-6; no reliable D call. The CDR3 is made up of 15 amino acids. CDR1 and CDR2 from the germline V gene are SEHNR and FQNEAQ (reference sequence). The DNA for the CDR3 is TGTACCAGCAGCCCAACGACCTCTGGGGCCAACGTCCTGACTTTC. It yields the protein CTSSPTTSGANVLTF. The full variable domain, completed using reference TRBV7-9 and TRBJ2-6, is DTGVSQNPRHKITKRGQNVTFRCDPISEHNRLYWYRQTLGQGPEFLTYFQNEAQLEKSRLLSDRFSAERPKGSFSTLEIQRTEQGDSAMYLCTSSPTTSGANVLTFGAGSRLTVL.